There are many counts of the clone carrying this TCR beta chain. Antigen specificity is unknown. The CDR3 consists of 15 residues. V gave up 5 bases and J gave up 0 bases; unmatched junction bases: 4. This entry belongs to a study of regulatory T cells in long-lasting Graves disease. Study results and caveats: Among persistent patients, a larger number of public clonotypes were shared (around 3,000) than among newly diagnosed patients (roughly 910).

The authors built TCR beta libraries using iRepertoire HTBI primers and Arm-PCR of CDR3 regions. TCRdb reprocessed the multiplex PCR reads via MiXCR and lists one record per CDR3 protein. The sample consists of a few hundred thousand distinct CDR3 sequences, approximately 23% of them appearing once. The time point: persistent/refractory GD, antithyroid drugs over 5 years with positive TRAb. Following extraction of RNA from PBMCs, that RNA was used to make the TCR library. Diagnosis followed American Thyroid Association guidelines for Graves' disease. V usage is TRBV12-3 or TRBV12-4 and J usage is TRBJ1-2; 9 positions match TRBD1. This clonotype originated in a female donor with Graves disease. The sequences come from peripheral blood mononuclear cells (PBMCs), collected when the disease was refractory, from a patient treated with antithyroid drugs. The CDR3 protein is CASSRQGVANYGYTF. The CDR3 DNA reads as TGTGCCAGCAGTCGACAGGGGGTAGCTAACTATGGCTACACCTTC.